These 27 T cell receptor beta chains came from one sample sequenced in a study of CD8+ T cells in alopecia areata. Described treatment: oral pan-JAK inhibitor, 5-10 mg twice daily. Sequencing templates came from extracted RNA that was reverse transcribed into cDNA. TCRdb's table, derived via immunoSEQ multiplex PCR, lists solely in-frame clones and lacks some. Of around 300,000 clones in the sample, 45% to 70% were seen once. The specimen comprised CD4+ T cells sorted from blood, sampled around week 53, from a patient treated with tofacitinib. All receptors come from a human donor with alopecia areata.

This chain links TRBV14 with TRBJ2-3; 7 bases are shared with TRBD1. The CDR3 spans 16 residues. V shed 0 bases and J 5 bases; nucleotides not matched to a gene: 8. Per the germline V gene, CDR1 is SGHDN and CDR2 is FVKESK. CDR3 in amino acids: CASSQDWTGRRDTQYF. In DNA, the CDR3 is TGTGCCAGCAGCCAAGATTGGACAGGTCGGCGAGATACGCAGTATTTT.

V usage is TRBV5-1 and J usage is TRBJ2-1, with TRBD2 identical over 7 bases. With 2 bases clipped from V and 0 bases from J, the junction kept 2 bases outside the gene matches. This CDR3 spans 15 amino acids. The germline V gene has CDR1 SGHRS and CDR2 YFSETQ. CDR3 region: CASSFIAGSYNEQFF. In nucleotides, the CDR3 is TGCGCCAGCAGCTTCATAGCGGGCTCCTACAATGAGCAGTTCTTC.

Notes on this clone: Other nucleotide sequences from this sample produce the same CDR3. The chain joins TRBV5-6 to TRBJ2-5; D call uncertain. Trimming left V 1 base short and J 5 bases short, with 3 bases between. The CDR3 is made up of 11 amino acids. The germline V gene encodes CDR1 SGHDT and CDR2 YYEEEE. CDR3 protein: CASSLLETQYF. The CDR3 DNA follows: TGTGCCAGCAGCTTGTTGGAGACCCAGTACTTC.

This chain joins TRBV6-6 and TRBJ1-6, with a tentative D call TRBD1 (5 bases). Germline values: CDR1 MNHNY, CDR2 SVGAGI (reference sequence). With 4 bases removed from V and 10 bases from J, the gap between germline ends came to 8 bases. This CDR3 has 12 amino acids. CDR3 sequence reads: CASSLGGSPLHF. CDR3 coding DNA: TGTGCCAGCAGTTTGGGGGGATCACCCCTCCACTTT.

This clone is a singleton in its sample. CDR3 DNA sequence: TGTGCCAGCAGTTTCCGGACAGGGGGTAACGGCTACACCTTC. This encodes CASSFRTGGNGYTF. The J gene is TRBJ1-2, the V gene TRBV27; the match to TRBD1 covers 10 bases. The CDR3 consists of 14 residues. V dropped 3 bases and J dropped 8; count of bases not matched to a gene: 6. Germline loops: CDR1 MNHEY, CDR2 SMNVEV (reference sequence).

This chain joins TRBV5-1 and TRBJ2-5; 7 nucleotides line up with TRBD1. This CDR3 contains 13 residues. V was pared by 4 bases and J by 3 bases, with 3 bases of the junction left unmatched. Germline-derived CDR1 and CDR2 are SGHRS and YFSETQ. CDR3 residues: CASSEGGEETQYF. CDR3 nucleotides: TGCGCCAGCAGCGAAGGGGGCGAAGAGACCCAGTACTTC.

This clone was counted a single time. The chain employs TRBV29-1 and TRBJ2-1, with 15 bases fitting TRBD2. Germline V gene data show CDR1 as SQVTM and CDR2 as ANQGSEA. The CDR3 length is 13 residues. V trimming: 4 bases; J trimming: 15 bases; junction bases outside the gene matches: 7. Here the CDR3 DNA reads TGCAGCGTTGCGGGGACTAGCGGGGGGCCCGGGTTCTTC. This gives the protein CSVAGTSGGPGFF.

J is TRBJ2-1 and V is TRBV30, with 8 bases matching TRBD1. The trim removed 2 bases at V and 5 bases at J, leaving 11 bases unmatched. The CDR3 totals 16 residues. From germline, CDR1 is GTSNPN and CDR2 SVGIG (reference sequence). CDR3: CAWSPRRQGIHNEQFF. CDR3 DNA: TGTGCCTGGAGTCCTAGGAGACAGGGGATCCACAATGAGCAGTTCTTC.

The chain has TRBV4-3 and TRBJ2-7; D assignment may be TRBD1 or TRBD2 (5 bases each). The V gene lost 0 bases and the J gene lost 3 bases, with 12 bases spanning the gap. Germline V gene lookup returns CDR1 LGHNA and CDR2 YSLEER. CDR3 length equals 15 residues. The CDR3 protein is CASSQDPGRFYEQYF. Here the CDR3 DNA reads TGCGCCAGCAGCCAAGATCCGGGACGGTTCTACGAGCAGTACTTC.

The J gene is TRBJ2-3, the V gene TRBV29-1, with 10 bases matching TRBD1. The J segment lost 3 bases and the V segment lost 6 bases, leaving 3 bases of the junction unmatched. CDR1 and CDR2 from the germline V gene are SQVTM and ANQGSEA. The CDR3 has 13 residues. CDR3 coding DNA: TGCAGCGTCATGGGACAGGGGACAGATACGCAGTATTTT. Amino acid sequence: CSVMGQGTDTQYF.

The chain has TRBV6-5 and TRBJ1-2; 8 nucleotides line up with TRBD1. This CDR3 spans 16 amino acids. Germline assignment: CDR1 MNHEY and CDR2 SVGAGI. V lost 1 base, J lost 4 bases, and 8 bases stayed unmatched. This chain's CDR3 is CASSYWTGQGFYGYTF. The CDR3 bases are TGTGCCAGCAGTTACTGGACAGGGCAGGGTTTCTATGGCTACACCTTC.

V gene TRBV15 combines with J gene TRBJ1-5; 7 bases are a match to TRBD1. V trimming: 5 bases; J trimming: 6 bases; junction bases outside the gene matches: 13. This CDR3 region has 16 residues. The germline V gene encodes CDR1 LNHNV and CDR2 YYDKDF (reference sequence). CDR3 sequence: CATSDDRAGGGQPQHF. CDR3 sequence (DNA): TGTGCCACCAGCGATGACAGGGCCGGGGGCGGTCAGCCCCAGCATTTT. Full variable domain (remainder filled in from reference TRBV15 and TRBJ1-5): DAMVIQNPRYQVTQFGKPVTLSCSQTLNHNVMYWYQQKSSQAPKLLFHYYDKDFNNEADTPDNFQSRRPNTSFCFLDIRSPGLGDTAMYLCATSDDRAGGGQPQHFGDGTRLSIL.

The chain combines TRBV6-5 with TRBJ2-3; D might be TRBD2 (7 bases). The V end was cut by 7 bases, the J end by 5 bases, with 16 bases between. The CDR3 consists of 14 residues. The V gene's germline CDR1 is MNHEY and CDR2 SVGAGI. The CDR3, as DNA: TGTGCCAGCAATAGGGGGGGCCATGGAGATACGCAGTATTTT. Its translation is CASNRGGHGDTQYF.

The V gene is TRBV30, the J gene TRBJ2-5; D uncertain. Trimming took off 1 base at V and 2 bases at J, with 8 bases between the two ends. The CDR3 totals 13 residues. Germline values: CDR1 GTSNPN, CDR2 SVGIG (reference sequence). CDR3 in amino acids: CAWSENSQETQYF. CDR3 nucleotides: TGTGCCTGGAGTGAAAACAGTCAAGAGACCCAGTACTTC. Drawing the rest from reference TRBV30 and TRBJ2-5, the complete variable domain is SQTIHQWPATLVQPVGSPLSLECTVEGTSNPNLYWYRQAAGRGLQLLFYSVGIGQISSEVPQNLSASRPQDRQFILSSKKLLLSDSGFYLCAWSENSQETQYFGPGTRLLVL.

The CDR3 bases are TGCGCCAGCAGTTTTGACCCCGGGACAGGGGTGACTGAAGCTTTCTTT. Amino acids: CASSFDPGTGVTEAFF. V and J are TRBV5-1 and TRBJ1-1; TRBD1 matches at 10 bases. The CDR3 consists of 16 residues. Trimming took 5 bases from V and 5 from J; bases not matched to a gene: 12. From germline, CDR1 is SGHRS and CDR2 YFSETQ.

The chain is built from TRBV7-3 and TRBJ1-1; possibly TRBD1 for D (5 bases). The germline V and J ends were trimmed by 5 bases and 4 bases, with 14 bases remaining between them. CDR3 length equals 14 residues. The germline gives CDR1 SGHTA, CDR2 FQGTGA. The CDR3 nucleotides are TGTGCCAGCAGCCCTAACCAGGGTGGCACTGAAGCTTTCTTT. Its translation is CASSPNQGGTEAFF.

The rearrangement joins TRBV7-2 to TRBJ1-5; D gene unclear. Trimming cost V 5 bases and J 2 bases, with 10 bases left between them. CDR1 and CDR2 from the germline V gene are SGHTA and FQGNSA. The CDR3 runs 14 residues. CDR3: CASSPNAGNQPQHF. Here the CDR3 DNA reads TGTGCCAGCAGCCCCAATGCTGGCAATCAGCCCCAGCATTTT.

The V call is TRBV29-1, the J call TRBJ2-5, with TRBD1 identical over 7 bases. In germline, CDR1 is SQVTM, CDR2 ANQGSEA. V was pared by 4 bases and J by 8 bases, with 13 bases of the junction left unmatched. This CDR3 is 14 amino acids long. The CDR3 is CSVVRTGALETQYF. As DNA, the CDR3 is TGCAGCGTTGTGAGAACAGGGGCCCTGGAAACCCAGTACTTC.

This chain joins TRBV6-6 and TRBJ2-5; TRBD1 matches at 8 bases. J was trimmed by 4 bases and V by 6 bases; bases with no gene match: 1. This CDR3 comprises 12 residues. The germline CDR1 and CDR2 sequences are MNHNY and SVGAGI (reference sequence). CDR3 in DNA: TGTGCCAGCAGGACAGGGGCAGAGACCCAGTACTTC. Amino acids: CASRTGAETQYF.

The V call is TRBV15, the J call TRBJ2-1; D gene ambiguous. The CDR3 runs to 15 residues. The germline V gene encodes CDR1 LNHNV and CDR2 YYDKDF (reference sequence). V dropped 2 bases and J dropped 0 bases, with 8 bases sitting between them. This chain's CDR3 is CATSRILSSYNEQFF. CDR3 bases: TGTGCCACCAGCAGAATCCTAAGCTCCTACAATGAGCAGTTCTTC.

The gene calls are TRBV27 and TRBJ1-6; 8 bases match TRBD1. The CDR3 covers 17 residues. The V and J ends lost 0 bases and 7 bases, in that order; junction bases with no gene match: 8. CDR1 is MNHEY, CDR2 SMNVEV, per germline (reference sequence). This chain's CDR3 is CASSLSGTGLGNSPLHF. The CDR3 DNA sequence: TGTGCCAGCAGTTTATCGGGGACAGGCCTGGGGAATTCACCCCTCCACTTT.

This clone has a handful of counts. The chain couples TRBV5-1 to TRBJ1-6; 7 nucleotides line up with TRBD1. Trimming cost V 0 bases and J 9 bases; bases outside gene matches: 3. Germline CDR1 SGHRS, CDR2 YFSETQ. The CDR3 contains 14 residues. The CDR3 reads CASSLETGVSPLHF. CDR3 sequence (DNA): TGCGCCAGCAGCTTGGAAACAGGGGTTTCACCCCTCCACTTT. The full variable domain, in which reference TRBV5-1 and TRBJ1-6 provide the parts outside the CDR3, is KAGVTQTPRYLIKTRGQQVTLSCSPISGHRSVSWYQQTPGQGLQFLFEYFSETQRNKGNFPGRFSGRQFSNSRSEMNVSTLELGDSALYLCASSLETGVSPLHFGNGTRLTVT.

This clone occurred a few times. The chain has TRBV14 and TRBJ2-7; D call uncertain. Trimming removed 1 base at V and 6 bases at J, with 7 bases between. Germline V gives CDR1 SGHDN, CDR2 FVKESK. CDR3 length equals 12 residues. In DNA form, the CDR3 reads TGTGCCAGCAGCCAAGGGTCCGGCGAGCAGTACTTC. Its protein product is CASSQGSGEQYF.

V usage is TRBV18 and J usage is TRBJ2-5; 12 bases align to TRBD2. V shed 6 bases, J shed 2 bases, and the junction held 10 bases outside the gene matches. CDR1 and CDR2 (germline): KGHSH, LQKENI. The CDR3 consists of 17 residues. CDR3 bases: TGTGCCAGCTCCGTTACCAAAGGACTAGCGGGACAAGAGACCCAGTACTTC. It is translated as CASSVTKGLAGQETQYF.

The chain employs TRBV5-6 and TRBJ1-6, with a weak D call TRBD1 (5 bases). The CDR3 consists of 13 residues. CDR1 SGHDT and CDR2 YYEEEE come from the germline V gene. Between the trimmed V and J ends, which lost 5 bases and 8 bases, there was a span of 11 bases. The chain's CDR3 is CASRGDRYSPLHF. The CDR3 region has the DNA TGTGCCAGCAGGGGGGACCGCTATTCACCCCTCCACTTT.

The CDR3 nucleotides are TGTGCCAGCAGCCCCACAGGTGGACCTAATGAAAAACTGTTTTTT. Amino acids: CASSPTGGPNEKLFF. The V gene is TRBV11-2, the J gene TRBJ1-4; D may be TRBD1 (5 bases). Trimming removed 5 bases at V and 3 bases at J, with 13 bases between. The CDR3 runs 15 residues. The germline gives CDR1 SGHAT, CDR2 FQNNGV.

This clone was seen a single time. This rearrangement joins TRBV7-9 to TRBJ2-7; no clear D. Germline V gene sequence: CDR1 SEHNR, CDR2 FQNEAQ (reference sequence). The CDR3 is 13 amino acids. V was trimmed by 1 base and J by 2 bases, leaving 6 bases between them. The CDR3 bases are TGTGCCAGCAGCTTAGAGAGTGCCTACGAGCAGTACTTC. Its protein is CASSLESAYEQYF. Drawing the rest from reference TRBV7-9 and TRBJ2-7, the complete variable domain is DTGVSQNPRHKITKRGQNVTFRCDPISEHNRLYWYRQTLGQGPEFLTYFQNEAQLEKSRLLSDRFSAERPKGSFSTLEIQRTEQGDSAMYLCASSLESAYEQYFGPGTRLTVT.